These 25 T cell receptor beta chains share one sample of origin, sequenced in a study of tumor-infiltrating lymphocytes in primary liver carcinoma. Investigators took RNA and DNA out together from roughly 18-30 mg of unsorted bulk tissue. Reverse transcription of 500 ng total RNA with a constant-region primer produced TCR beta cDNA. Employing slightly modified ARM-PCR, three nested multiplex PCR rounds were run, and these gave rise to the TCR beta libraries. The first two PCR rounds used TRBV1-TRBV30 forward primers with a C-beta reverse primer, 10 cycles each. Using its own MiXCR run on the multiplex PCR reads, TCRdb lists one record per CDR3 protein. Of fewer than 85,000 distinct CDR3 sequences in the sample, approximately 62% were seen once. What was sequenced was tumor-adjacent normal liver tissue. These receptor sequences come from a man aged 35 to 55 with primary liver carcinoma and hepatitis B virus infection.

Comments on this clonotype: The junction does not match germline at one end; this may be a read error. The chain recombines TRBV11-2 with TRBJ2-7; D gene uncertain. The CDR3 loop spans 13 amino acids. Germline V gives CDR1 SGHAT, CDR2 FQNNGV. In DNA form, the CDR3 reads TGCGCCAGCAGCTCTGTTGGCTCCTACGAGCAGTACTTC. Residues: CASSSVGSYEQYF.

Details on this clonotype: At one end the junction does not follow the germline gene, possibly because of a read error. The chain combines TRBV4-1 with TRBJ2-7; 8 bases map to TRBD2. The CDR3 covers 16 residues. CDR1 and CDR2 (germline): MGHRA, YSYEKL. CDR3 in amino acids: CARSQGLAGSSYEQYF. The CDR3 DNA reads TGCGCCAGGAGCCAAGGGCTAGCGGGCTCCTCCTACGAGCAGTACTTC.

A note on this clonotype: This may stem from a read error, because a much larger clone lies one nucleotide away. V gene TRBV7-9 combines with J gene TRBJ1-1, with a weak D call TRBD1 (5 bases). V was shortened by 5 bases and J by 3 bases, with 10 bases between the two germline ends. The CDR3 runs 13 residues. Germline CDR1 SEHNR, CDR2 FQNEAQ (reference sequence). CDR3 sequence: CASSPQGDTEAFF. CDR3 bases: TGTGCCAGCAGCCCGCAGGGTGACACTGAAGCTTTCTTT.

This clonotype was counted many times. This chain connects TRBV6-2 or TRBV6-3 to TRBJ2-5; 8 bases line up with TRBD1. J gave up 2 bases and V 6 bases, and 14 bases lay outside the gene matches. CDR1 and CDR2 (germline): MNHEY, SVGEGT. This CDR3 is built from 17 residues. The CDR3 here is CASSTRLRQGRQETQYF. The CDR3 nucleotides are TGTGCCAGCAGCACGCGCCTCAGACAGGGGCGACAAGAGACCCAGTACTTC.

The genes are TRBV10-2 and TRBJ1-1, with a possible D match to TRBD1 (6 bases). Germline assignment: CDR1 WSHSY and CDR2 SAAADI. V was cut by 3 bases and J by 1 base, with 6 bases left in between. The CDR3 has 13 amino acids. The CDR3 region is CASSDRGNTEAFF. The DNA of the CDR3 is TGCGCCAGCAGTGACAGGGGGAACACTGAAGCTTTCTTT.

Points on this clonotype: A read error may account for a junction end that differs from germline. This chain connects TRBV7-9 to TRBJ2-7; TRBD2 matches 7 bases. Per germline, CDR1 SEHNR and CDR2 FQNEAQ (reference sequence). This CDR3 spans 12 amino acids. This CDR3 is CASSLGLADQHF. Written as DNA, the CDR3 is TGTGCCAGCAGCCTCGGGCTAGCGGACCAGCACTTC.

In its sample, this clonotype was seen once. The missing conserved phenylalanine or tryptophan at the end of this CDR3 makes a read error likely. The CDR3 DNA is TGTGCCAGCGGGGACACAGATACGCAGCATTTA. Protein sequence: CASGDTDTQHL. The chain carries TRBV6-5 and TRBJ2-3, with D possibly being TRBD1 (6 bases). The J call is doubtful: the DNA matches TRBJ1-5 better. The CDR3 is 11 amino acids. Germline V lookup: CDR1 MNHEY, CDR2 SVGAGI.

As for this clonotype: The conserved phenylalanine or tryptophan normally closing the CDR3 is absent here, so this likely arose from a read error. Here the CDR3 DNA reads TGCAGCGTTGAAGGCGAATCGAACGAGCAGTACCTC. Residues: CSVEGESNEQYL. The chain carries TRBV29-1 and TRBJ2-7; D remains ambiguous. V was trimmed by 1 base and J by 5 bases, leaving 9 bases between them. The CDR3 is 12 residues long. CDR1 SQVTM and CDR2 ANQGSEA come from the germline V gene.

Notes on this clonotype: This could be a read error, since a much larger clone is one nucleotide away. The chain recombines TRBV5-1 with TRBJ2-5; D call uncertain. Germline V gene data show CDR1 as SGHRS and CDR2 as YFSETQ. The CDR3 spans 11 residues. CDR3 protein: CASSFEETQYF. DNA of the CDR3: TGTGCCAGCAGCTTCGAAGAGACCCAGTACTTC.

Details on this clonotype: A much larger clone differs by one base, so this may be a read error. No conserved phenylalanine or tryptophan ends this CDR3, so it is likely a read error. The chain combines TRBV7-9 with TRBJ2-1; D possibly corresponds to TRBD2 (6 bases). Germline V gene sequence: CDR1 SEHNR, CDR2 FQNEAQ (reference sequence). The CDR3 runs to 11 residues. The CDR3 protein is CASSLASEQFL. DNA of the CDR3: TGTGCCAGCAGCCTAGCGAGCGAGCAGTTCTTA.

The sample holds a few counts of this clonotype. The chain combines TRBV6-4 with TRBJ2-1; 9 bases are shared with TRBD2. There are 14 residues in the CDR3. V shed 3 bases, J shed 5 bases, and the junction held 2 bases outside the gene matches. Germline V gene lookup returns CDR1 MRHNA and CDR2 SNTAGT. CDR3 sequence reads: CASSEGTSNNEQFF. CDR3 DNA sequence: TGTGCCAGCAGTGAAGGGACTAGCAACAATGAGCAGTTCTTC.

As for this clonotype: One junction end does not reproduce the germline sequence, and a read error may be involved. The chain joins TRBV28 to TRBJ2-1, with unresolved D. Looked up from germline, CDR1 is MDHEN and CDR2 is SYDVKM. The CDR3 runs to 16 residues. In DNA form, the CDR3 reads TGTACCAGCACGGTATCCTCCAGGCCCGAATCTAATGAGCAGTTCTTC. Encoded protein: CTSTVSSRPESNEQFF.

This clonotype appeared a few times. A much larger clone lies a single base off, so this may be a read error. The genes are TRBV5-1 and TRBJ2-7, with D unclear. Trimming removed 3 bases from V and 3 bases from J, with 10 bases in between. This CDR3 contains 13 residues. Germline V CDR1 and CDR2: SGHRS, YFSETQ. In DNA form, the CDR3 reads TGCGCCAGCAGCTCCTCTAGGTTCTACGAGCAGTACTTC. This gives the protein CASSSSRFYEQYF. Full variable domain (missing parts from reference TRBV5-1 and TRBJ2-7): KAGVTQTPRYLIKTRGQQVTLSCSPISGHRSVSWYQQTPGQGLQFLFEYFSETQRNKGNFPGRFSGRQFSNSRSEMNVSTLELGDSALYLCASSSSRFYEQYFGPGTRLTVT.

J is TRBJ2-7 and V is TRBV29-1; maybe TRBD1 (5 bases). Germline CDR1 and CDR2: SQVTM and ANQGSEA. The CDR3 contains 12 residues. The CDR3 loop is CSCSLQDDKQYF. The CDR3 DNA reads as TGCTCGTGCTCCTTACAGGACGACAAGCAGTACTTC.

Regarding this clonotype: A read error may account for a junction end that differs from germline. This chain connects TRBV11-2 to TRBJ2-5; TRBD2 might be the D (5 bases). Per germline, CDR1 SGHAT and CDR2 FQNNGV. There are 16 residues in the CDR3. In nucleotides, the CDR3 is TGTACCAGCAGCAGGCGGTTTGTTGGGAGACAAGAGACCAAGTACTTC. This encodes CTSSRRFVGRQETKYF.

This chain uses TRBV6-5 with TRBJ2-7, with 7 bases aligning to TRBD1. The CDR3 has 14 residues. V lost 6 bases, J lost 0 bases, and 5 bases stayed unmatched. The germline CDR1 and CDR2 sequences are MNHEY and SVGAGI. The CDR3 region is CASRPTGTSYEQYF. CDR3 DNA sequence: TGTGCCAGCAGACCGACAGGGACCTCCTACGAGCAGTACTTC.

V usage is TRBV24-1 and J usage is TRBJ1-1; possible D gene TRBD1, 5 bases. This CDR3 spans 12 amino acids. Germline CDR1 is KGHDR and CDR2 is SFDVKD. Trimming shortened V by 9 bases and J by 7 bases, and 14 bases separated the two germline ends. The CDR3 here is CATGRSDIEAFF. CDR3 nucleotide sequence: TGTGCCACCGGGCGTTCGGACATTGAAGCTTTCTTT.

In regard to this clonotype: The CDR3 end shows no conserved phenylalanine or tryptophan, and so a read error is likely. The rearrangement links TRBV5-6 to TRBJ1-1; no reliable D call. The V end was cut by 3 bases, the J end by 4 bases, with 16 bases between. This CDR3 is 15 amino acids long. Germline lookup yields CDR1 SGHDT and CDR2 YYEEEE. CDR3 nucleotides: TGTGCCAGCAGCTCGGAGAAGGTTACGAGCACTGAAGCTTTCCTT. This encodes CASSSEKVTSTEAFL.

The chain uses TRBV6-1 and TRBJ1-1; D not certain. V dropped 5 bases and J dropped 4 bases, with 11 bases sitting between them. In germline, CDR1 is MNHNS, CDR2 SASEGT. The CDR3 covers 13 residues. CDR3 region: CASSQSIGTEAFF. The CDR3 DNA reads TGTGCCAGCAGTCAGAGTATAGGCACTGAAGCTTTCTTT.

Remarks on this clonotype: The junction departs from the called germline gene at one end, perhaps through a read error. The chain combines TRBV28 with TRBJ2-1; tentatively, D is TRBD2 (5 bases). This CDR3 is 12 amino acids long. Looked up from germline, CDR1 is MDHEN and CDR2 is SYDVKM. CDR3 coding DNA: TGTGCCAGCAATCCGGACTCGGATGACCAGTTCTTC. Amino acid sequence: CASNPDSDDQFF.

Comments on this clonotype: A single base separates this from a much larger clone, so it may be a read error. The CDR3 protein is CASSFGREQFF. DNA of the CDR3: TGTGCCAGCAGCTTTGGCAGGGAGCAGTTCTTC. This sequence joins TRBV11-2 and TRBJ2-1; D is unclear. Deletions cut 3 bases from V and 10 bases from J, with 7 bases between. CDR3 length equals 11 residues. Germline values: CDR1 SGHAT, CDR2 FQNNGV.

About this clonotype: Possible read error: a much larger clone is one base away. V gene TRBV14 combines with J gene TRBJ2-7, with TRBD2 matching 10 bases. The germline V gene has CDR1 SGHDN and CDR2 FVKESK. V gave up 1 base and J gave up 6 bases; unmatched junction bases: 12. The CDR3 runs to 17 residues. CDR3 coding DNA: TGTGCCAGCAGCCAAGGATTAACTAGCGGGGCTGCCTGCGAGCAGTACTTC. Protein: CASSQGLTSGAACEQYF.

In regard to this clonotype: A much more abundant neighbour one base away suggests this may be a read error. The chain joins TRBV5-1 to TRBJ2-1; TRBD2 matches 10 bases. The J segment lost 3 bases and the V segment lost 3 bases, leaving 3 bases of the junction unmatched. CDR1 is SGHRS, CDR2 YFSETQ, per germline. CDR3 length: 15 residues. CDR3 loop: CASSSGLAVYNEQFF. CDR3 nucleotides: TGCGCCAGCAGCTCAGGACTAGCGGTCTACAATGAGCAGTTCTTC. Complete variable domain (other parts from reference TRBV5-1 and TRBJ2-1): KAGVTQTPRYLIKTRGQQVTLSCSPISGHRSVSWYQQTPGQGLQFLFEYFSETQRNKGNFPGRFSGRQFSNSRSEMNVSTLELGDSALYLCASSSGLAVYNEQFFGPGTRLTVL.

In the case of this clonotype: A junction end diverges from the germline sequence, so it may reflect a read error. The gene calls are TRBV12-3 or TRBV12-4 and TRBJ2-1, with D possibly called TRBD1 or TRBD2 (6 bases each). The CDR3 sequence is 15 residues long. CDR3 amino acids: CASSLLGGLYNGQFF. CDR3 DNA sequence: TGTGCCAGCAGTTTACTGGGGGGCCTTTACAATGGGCAGTTCTTC.

The count of this clonotype is one. The J gene is TRBJ1-2, the V gene TRBV11-2; TRBD1 agrees at 10 bases. CDR3 size: 15 residues. The germline V gene encodes CDR1 SGHAT and CDR2 FQNNGV. Unmatched junction bases numbered 16, after V lost 4 bases and J lost 14 bases. The CDR3 protein is CASSSITGTGELRTF. For the CDR3, the DNA is TGTGCCAGCAGCTCTATAACCGGGACAGGGGAGTTAAGGACCTTC.